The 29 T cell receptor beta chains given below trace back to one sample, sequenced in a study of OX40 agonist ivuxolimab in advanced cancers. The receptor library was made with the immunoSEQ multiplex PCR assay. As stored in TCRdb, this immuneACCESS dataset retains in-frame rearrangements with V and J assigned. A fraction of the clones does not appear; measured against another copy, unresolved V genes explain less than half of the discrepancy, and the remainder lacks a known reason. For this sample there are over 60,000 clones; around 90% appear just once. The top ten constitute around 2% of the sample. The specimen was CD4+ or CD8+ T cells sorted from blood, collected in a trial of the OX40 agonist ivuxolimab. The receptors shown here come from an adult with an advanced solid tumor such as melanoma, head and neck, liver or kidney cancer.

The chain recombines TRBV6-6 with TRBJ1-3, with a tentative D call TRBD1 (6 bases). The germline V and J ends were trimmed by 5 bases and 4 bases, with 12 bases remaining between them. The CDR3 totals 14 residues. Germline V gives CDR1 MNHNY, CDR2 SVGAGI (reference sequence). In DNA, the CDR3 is TGTGCCAGCAGTCCCGGGGGGCTAGGAAACACCATATATTTT. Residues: CASSPGGLGNTIYF.

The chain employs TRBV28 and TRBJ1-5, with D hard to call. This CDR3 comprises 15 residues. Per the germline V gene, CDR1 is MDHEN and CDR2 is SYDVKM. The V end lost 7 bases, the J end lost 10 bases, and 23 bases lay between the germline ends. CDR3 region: CASILERASPYPQHF. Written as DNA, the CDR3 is TGTGCCAGCATCTTGGAGAGGGCGTCTCCTTATCCCCAGCATTTT.

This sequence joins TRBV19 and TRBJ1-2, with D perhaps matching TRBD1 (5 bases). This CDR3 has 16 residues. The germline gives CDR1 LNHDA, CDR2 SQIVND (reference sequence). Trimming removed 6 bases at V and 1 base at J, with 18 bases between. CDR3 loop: CASRDQGRSFNYGYTF. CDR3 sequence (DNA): TGTGCCAGTAGAGATCAGGGCCGTTCCTTTAACTATGGCTACACCTTC.

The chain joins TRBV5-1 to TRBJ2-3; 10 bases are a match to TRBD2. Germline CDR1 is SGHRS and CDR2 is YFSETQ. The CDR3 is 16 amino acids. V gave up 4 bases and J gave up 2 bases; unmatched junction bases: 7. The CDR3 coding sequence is TGCGCCAGCAGCCTTAGCGGGGGGCAGGCCACAGATACGCAGTATTTT. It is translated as CASSLSGGQATDTQYF.

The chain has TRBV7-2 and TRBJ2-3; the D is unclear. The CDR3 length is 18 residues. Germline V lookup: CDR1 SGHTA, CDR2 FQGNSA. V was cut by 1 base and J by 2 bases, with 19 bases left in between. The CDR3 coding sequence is TGTGCCAGCAGCTTAGGGACCCTTAGGGTCGCGGACACAGATACGCAGTATTTT. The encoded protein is CASSLGTLRVADTDTQYF. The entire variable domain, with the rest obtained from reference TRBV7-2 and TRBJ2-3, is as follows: GAGVSQSPSNKVTEKGKDVELRCDPISGHTALYWYRQSLGQGLEFLIYFQGNSAPDKSGLPSDRFSAERTGGSVSTLTIQRTQQEDSAVYLCASSLGTLRVADTDTQYFGPGTRLTVL.

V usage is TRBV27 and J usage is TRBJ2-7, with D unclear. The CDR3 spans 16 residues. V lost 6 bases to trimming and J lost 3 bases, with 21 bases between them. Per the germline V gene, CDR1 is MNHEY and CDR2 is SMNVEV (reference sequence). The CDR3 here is CASSRPPVRSFYEQYF. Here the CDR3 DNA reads TGTGCCAGCAGCCGACCCCCCGTAAGGTCGTTCTACGAGCAGTACTTC.

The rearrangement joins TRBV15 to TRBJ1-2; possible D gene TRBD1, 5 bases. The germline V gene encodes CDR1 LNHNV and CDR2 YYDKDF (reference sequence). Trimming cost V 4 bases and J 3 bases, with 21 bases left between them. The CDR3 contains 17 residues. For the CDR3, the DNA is TGTGCCACCAGCATTGCCTCAACAGGATTGGATTACTATGGCTACACCTTC. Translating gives CATSIASTGLDYYGYTF.

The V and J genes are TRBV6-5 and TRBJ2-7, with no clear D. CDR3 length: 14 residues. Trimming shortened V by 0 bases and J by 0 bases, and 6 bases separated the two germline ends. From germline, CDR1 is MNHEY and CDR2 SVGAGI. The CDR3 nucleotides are TGTGCCAGCAGTTACTCCTCAGGCTCCTACGAGCAGTACTTC. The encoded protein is CASSYSSGSYEQYF.

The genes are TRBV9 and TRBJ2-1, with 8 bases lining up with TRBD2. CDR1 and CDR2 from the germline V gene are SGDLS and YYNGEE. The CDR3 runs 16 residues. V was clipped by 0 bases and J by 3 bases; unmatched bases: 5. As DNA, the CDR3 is TGTGCCAGCAGCGTAGAGAGTAGCGGGGTCTACAATGAGCAGTTCTTC. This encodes CASSVESSGVYNEQFF.

Here the CDR3 reads CASSNQGTGANVLTF. In nucleotides, the CDR3 is TGTGCCAGCAGTAATCAGGGTACTGGGGCCAACGTCCTGACTTTC. This chain uses TRBV6-1 with TRBJ2-6; tentatively, D is TRBD1 (5 bases). The CDR3 extends over 15 amino acids. V lost 5 bases and J lost 2, with 10 bases in between. Germline assignment: CDR1 MNHNS and CDR2 SASEGT.

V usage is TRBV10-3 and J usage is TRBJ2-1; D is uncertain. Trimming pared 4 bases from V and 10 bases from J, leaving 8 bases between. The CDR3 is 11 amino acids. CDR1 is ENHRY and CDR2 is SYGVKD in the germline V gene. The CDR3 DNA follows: TGTGCCATCAGTGCGGGCGAAGAGCAGTTCTTC. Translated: CAISAGEEQFF.

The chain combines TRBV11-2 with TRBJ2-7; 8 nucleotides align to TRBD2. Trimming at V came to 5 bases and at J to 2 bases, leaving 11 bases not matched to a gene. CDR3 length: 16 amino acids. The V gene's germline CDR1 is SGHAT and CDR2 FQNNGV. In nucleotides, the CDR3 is TGTGCCAGCAGCCCGGGGGGTGTAGCGGGAACCTACGAGCAGTACTTC. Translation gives CASSPGGVAGTYEQYF.

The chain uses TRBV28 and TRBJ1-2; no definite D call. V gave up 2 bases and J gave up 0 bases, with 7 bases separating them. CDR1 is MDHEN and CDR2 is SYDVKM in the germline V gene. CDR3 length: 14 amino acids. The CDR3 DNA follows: TGTGCCAGCAGTTTACCTACCCCTAACTATGGCTACACCTTC. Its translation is CASSLPTPNYGYTF.

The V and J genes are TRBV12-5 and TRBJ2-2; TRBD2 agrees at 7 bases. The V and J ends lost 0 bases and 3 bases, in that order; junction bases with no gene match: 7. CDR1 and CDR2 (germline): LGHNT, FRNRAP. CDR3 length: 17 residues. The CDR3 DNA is TGTGCTAGTGGTTTGGTCGTCGGGAGGCTGGACACCGGGGAGCTGTTTTTT. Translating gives CASGLVVGRLDTGELFF.

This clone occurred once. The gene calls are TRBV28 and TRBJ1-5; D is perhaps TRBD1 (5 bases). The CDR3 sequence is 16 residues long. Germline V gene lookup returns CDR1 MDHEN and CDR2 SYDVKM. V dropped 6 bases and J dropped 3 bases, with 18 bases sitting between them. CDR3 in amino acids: CASRTDIINSNQPQHF. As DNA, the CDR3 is TGTGCCAGCAGGACGGACATTATAAACTCCAATCAGCCCCAGCATTTT. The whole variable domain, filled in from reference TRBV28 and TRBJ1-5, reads DVKVTQSSRYLVKRTGEKVFLECVQDMDHENMFWYRQDPGLGLRLIYFSYDVKMKEKGDIPEGYSVSREKKERFSLILESASTNQTSMYLCASRTDIINSNQPQHFGDGTRLSIL.

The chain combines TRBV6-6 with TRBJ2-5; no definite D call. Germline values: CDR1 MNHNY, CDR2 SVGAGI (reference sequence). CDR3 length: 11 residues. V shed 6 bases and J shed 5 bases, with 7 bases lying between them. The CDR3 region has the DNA TGTGCCAGCAGACTACGGGAGACCCAGTACTTC. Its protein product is CASRLRETQYF.

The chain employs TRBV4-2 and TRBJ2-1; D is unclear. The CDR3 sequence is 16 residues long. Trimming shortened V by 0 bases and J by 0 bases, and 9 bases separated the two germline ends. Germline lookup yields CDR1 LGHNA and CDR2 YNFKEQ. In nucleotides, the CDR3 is TGTGCCAGCAGCCAAGACAGCAGAATCTCCTACAATGAGCAGTTCTTC. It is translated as CASSQDSRISYNEQFF.

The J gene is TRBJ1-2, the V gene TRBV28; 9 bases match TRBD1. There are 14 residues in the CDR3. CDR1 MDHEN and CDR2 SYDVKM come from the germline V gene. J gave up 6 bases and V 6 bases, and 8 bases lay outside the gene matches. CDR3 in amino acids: CASREQGAYDGYTF. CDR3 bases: TGTGCCAGCAGGGAACAGGGGGCATATGATGGCTACACCTTC.

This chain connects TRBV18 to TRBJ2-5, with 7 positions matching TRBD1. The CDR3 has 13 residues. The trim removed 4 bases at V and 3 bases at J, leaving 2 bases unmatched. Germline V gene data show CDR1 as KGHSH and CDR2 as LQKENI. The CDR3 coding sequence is TGTGCCAGCTCACAAGGGACAGAAGAGACCCAGTACTTC. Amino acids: CASSQGTEETQYF.

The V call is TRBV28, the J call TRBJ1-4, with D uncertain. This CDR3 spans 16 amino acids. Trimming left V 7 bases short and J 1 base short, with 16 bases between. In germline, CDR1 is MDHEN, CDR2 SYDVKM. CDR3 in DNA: TGTGCCAGCACTCCAGGCCGGATACGAACTAATGAAAAACTGTTTTTT. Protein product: CASTPGRIRTNEKLFF.

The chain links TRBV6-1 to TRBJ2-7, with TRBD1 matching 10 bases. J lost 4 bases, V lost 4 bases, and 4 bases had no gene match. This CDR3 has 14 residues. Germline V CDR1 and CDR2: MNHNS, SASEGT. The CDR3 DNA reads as TGTGCCAGCAGTGTTGACAGGGGGCGGTACGAGCAGTACTTC. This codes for CASSVDRGRYEQYF.

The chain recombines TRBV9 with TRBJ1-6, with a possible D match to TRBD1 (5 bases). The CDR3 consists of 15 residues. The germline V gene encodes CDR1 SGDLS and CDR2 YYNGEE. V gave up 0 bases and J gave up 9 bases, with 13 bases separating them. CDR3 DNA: TGTGCCAGCAGCGTAGAGGACAATTGGGGTTCACCCCTCCACTTT. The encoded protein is CASSVEDNWGSPLHF. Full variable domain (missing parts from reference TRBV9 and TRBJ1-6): DSGVTQTPKHLITATGQRVTLRCSPRSGDLSVYWYQQSLDQGLQFLIQYYNGEERAKGNILERFSAQQFPDLHSELNLSSLELGDSALYFCASSVEDNWGSPLHFGNGTRLTVT.

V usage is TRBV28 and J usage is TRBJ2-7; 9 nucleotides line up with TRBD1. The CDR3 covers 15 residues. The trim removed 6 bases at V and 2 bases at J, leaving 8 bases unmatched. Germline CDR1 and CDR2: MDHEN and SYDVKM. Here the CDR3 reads CASRGTGNVPYEQYF. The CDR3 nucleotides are TGTGCCAGCAGAGGGACAGGGAACGTCCCCTACGAGCAGTACTTC.

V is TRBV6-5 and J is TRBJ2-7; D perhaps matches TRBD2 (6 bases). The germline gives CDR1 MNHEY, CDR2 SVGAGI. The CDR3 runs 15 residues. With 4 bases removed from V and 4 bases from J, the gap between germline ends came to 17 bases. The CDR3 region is CASSSLPGVSYEQYF. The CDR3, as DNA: TGTGCCAGCAGTTCCCTTCCGGGAGTTAGTTACGAGCAGTACTTC.

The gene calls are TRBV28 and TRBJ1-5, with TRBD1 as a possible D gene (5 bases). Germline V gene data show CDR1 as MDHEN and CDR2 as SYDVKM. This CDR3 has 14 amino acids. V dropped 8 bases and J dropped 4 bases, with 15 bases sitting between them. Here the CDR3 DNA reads TGTGCCAGCCTCTTGCAGGGCCCGAATCAGCCCCAGCATTTT. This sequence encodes CASLLQGPNQPQHF.

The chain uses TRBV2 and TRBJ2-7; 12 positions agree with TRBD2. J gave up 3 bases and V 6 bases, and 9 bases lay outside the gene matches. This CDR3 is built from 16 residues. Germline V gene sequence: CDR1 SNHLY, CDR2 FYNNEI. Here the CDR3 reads CASSEGLAGPIYEQYF. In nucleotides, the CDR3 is TGTGCCAGCAGCGAGGGACTAGCGGGTCCTATCTACGAGCAGTACTTC. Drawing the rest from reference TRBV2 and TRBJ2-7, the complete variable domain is EPEVTQTPSHQVTQMGQEVILRCVPISNHLYFYWYRQILGQKVEFLVSFYNNEISEKSEIFDDQFSVERPDGSNFTLKIRSTKLEDSAMYFCASSEGLAGPIYEQYFGPGTRLTVT.

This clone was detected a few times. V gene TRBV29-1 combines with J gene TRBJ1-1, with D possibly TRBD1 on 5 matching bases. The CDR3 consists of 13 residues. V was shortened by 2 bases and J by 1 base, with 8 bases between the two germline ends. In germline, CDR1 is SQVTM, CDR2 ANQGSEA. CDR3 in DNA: TGCAGCGTTGAACAGGGCTGGAACACTGAAGCTTTCTTT. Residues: CSVEQGWNTEAFF.

CDR3 region: CASSFLTFDTIYF. The CDR3 DNA follows: TGTGCCAGCAGTTTCTTGACCTTTGACACCATATATTTT. This chain links TRBV28 with TRBJ1-3; D is undetermined. This CDR3 is built from 13 residues. CDR1 MDHEN and CDR2 SYDVKM come from the germline V gene. V was pared by 3 bases and J by 8 bases, with 11 bases between.

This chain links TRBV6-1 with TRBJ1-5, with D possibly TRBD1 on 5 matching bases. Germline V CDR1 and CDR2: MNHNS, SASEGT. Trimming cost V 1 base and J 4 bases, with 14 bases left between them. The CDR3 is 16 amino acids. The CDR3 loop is CASSEGQTFLNQPQHF. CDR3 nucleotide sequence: TGTGCCAGCAGTGAAGGACAGACCTTCCTAAATCAGCCCCAGCATTTT.